This T cell receptor beta chain is from a study of identical twins. TCRdb independently ran MiXCR on the 5' RACE reads; one entry per CDR3 protein. Found here are 510,000 or so distinct CDR3 sequences, over 12% of them singletons; the top ten hold 0.44%. Findings and limits, study-wide: Findings came from cross-sectional statistics, without long-term follow-up of donors. Abundant beta clonotypes from cord blood had fewer insertions, unlike memory repertoires, which showed none.

This clonotype was seen a few times. The antigen remains unidentified. This CDR3 is built from 16 residues. The J segment lost 0 bases and the V segment lost 4 bases, leaving 5 bases of the junction unmatched. Germline loops: CDR1 SGHRS, CDR2 YFSETQ. Separately, the same data were catalogued under a study of yellow fever vaccine responses in identical twins.

Material: CD4+ T cells sorted from blood. The source of this sequence is a woman younger than 30 in good health. This rearrangement joins TRBV5-1 to TRBJ2-5, with TRBD2 matching 11 bases. This CDR3 reads CASSVGLAEYQETQYF. CDR3 in DNA: TGCGCCAGCAGCGTGGGACTAGCGGAGTACCAAGAGACCCAGTACTTC.